These 26 T cell receptor beta chains came from one sample sequenced in a study of cytomegalovirus exposure and HLA in healthy donors. In the PCR, 60 Vbeta and 13 Jbeta primers were used. The assay was immunoSEQ multiplex PCR, and TCRdb's table has in-frame clones only and misses some. The sample carries under 200,000 clones, approximately 71% recorded once. The specimen was PBMCs. The receptor set was obtained from a male donor in good health and CMV-seronegative.

This sequence joins TRBV27 and TRBJ2-5, with D possibly being TRBD2 (6 bases). Judging by the DNA end, TRBJ2-7 fits better; the J call may be wrong. The CDR3 totals 14 residues. Germline V gene lookup returns CDR1 MNHEY and CDR2 SMNVEV (reference sequence). CDR3 nucleotides: TGTGCCAGCAGTTGGTCGGGAGACTCCTACGAGCAGTACTTC. Protein: CASSWSGDSYEQYF.

The chain carries TRBV6-5 and TRBJ1-3, with no clear D. This CDR3 is 15 amino acids long. V gave up 0 bases and J gave up 1 base, with 7 bases separating them. Germline lookup yields CDR1 MNHEY and CDR2 SVGAGI. DNA for the CDR3: TGTGCCAGCAGTTACTCGCGAGAATCTGGAAACACCATATATTTT. It encodes CASSYSRESGNTIYF.

The chain carries TRBV6-4 and TRBJ2-1; D may be TRBD2 (6 bases). The V gene lost 0 bases and the J gene lost 9 bases, with 12 bases spanning the gap. The CDR3 runs to 14 residues. The germline gives CDR1 MRHNA, CDR2 SNTAGT. CDR3 DNA sequence: TGTGCCAGCAGTGACTCGATCGGGAGCAGTGAGCAGTTCTTC. Encoded protein: CASSDSIGSSEQFF.

The chain recombines TRBV4-3 with TRBJ2-6, with D hard to call. Trimming left V 0 bases short and J 2 bases short, with 8 bases between. Germline CDR1 and CDR2: LGHNA and YSLEER. The CDR3 sequence is 16 residues long. CDR3 nucleotide sequence: TGCGCCAGCAGCCAAGATCGAGAAACTGGGGCCAACGTCCTGACTTTC. Protein sequence: CASSQDRETGANVLTF.

The chain carries TRBV9 and TRBJ2-2, with a tentative D call TRBD2 (5 bases). V was trimmed by 3 bases and J by 7 bases, leaving 16 bases between them. Germline V gene data show CDR1 as SGDLS and CDR2 as YYNGEE. The CDR3 contains 15 residues. The CDR3 region is CASSGGSDQHGELFF. The CDR3 DNA follows: TGTGCCAGCAGCGGGGGTAGCGACCAGCACGGGGAGCTGTTTTTT.

This sequence joins TRBV7-3 and TRBJ2-1; no definite D call. There are 15 residues in the CDR3. From germline, CDR1 is SGHTA and CDR2 FQGTGA. With 7 bases removed from V and 2 bases from J, the gap between germline ends came to 15 bases. The CDR3 DNA follows: TGTGCCAGCACTCTTGACTCGTCGCCCTACAATGAGCAGTTCTTC. It encodes CASTLDSSPYNEQFF.

This chain links TRBV10-3 with TRBJ2-3; 9 nucleotides match TRBD2. The germline gives CDR1 ENHRY, CDR2 SYGVKD. Losses at the gene ends were 0 bases for V and 6 bases for J; bases not matched to a gene: 7. CDR3 size: 16 residues. The DNA for the CDR3 is TGTGCCATCAGTGAGTCGACAGCGGGAGGACAGGATACGCAGTATTTT. Its protein is CAISESTAGGQDTQYF.

A single count supports this clone. The chain recombines TRBV7-3 with TRBJ2-2; possibly TRBD1 for D (6 bases). The CDR3 runs 16 residues. Trimming removed 1 base from V and 1 base from J, with 10 bases in between. Germline V gives CDR1 SGHTA, CDR2 FQGTGA. CDR3: CASSLKAGVNTGELFF. Written as DNA, the CDR3 is TGTGCCAGCAGCTTAAAGGCAGGGGTGAACACCGGGGAGCTGTTTTTT.

There are a few counts of this clone. The J gene is TRBJ1-1, the V gene TRBV7-9, with D unresolved. CDR1 and CDR2 (germline): SEHNR, FQNEAQ (reference sequence). The ends were cut back, 7 bases at V and 0 bases at J, with 9 bases in the middle. The CDR3 is made up of 13 amino acids. The CDR3 protein is CASTEQMNTEAFF. CDR3 in DNA: TGTGCCAGCACCGAACAGATGAACACTGAAGCTTTCTTT. The entire variable domain, with the rest obtained from reference TRBV7-9 and TRBJ1-1, is as follows: DTGVSQNPRHKITKRGQNVTFRCDPISEHNRLYWYRQTLGQGPEFLTYFQNEAQLEKSRLLSDRFSAERPKGSFSTLEIQRTEQGDSAMYLCASTEQMNTEAFFGQGTRLTVV.

The chain links TRBV5-4 to TRBJ1-2; D possibly corresponds to TRBD1 (5 bases). In germline, CDR1 is SGHNT, CDR2 YYREEE (reference sequence). This CDR3 has 14 residues. V was clipped by 0 bases and J by 8 bases, with 14 bases between them. CDR3 coding DNA: TGTGCCAGCAGCTTGGCCGCGGGGGGTAAAGGCTACACCTTC. This codes for CASSLAAGGKGYTF.

CDR3 nucleotides: TGTGCCAGTACCCCAGGGGTTCGGAACACTGAAGCTTTCTTT. Translation gives CASTPGVRNTEAFF. J is TRBJ1-1 and V is TRBV19; possible D gene TRBD1, 6 bases. The germline V gene has CDR1 LNHDA and CDR2 SQIVND (reference sequence). Trimming shortened V by 7 bases and J by 1 base, and 13 bases separated the two germline ends. The CDR3 is 14 residues long.

The V call is TRBV7-4, the J call TRBJ1-5, with unresolved D. This CDR3 contains 14 residues. The ends were cut back, 5 bases at V and 9 bases at J, with 17 bases in the middle. Germline CDR1 is SGHVT and CDR2 is SQSDAQ. CDR3 protein: CASSPEAALRPQHF. CDR3 DNA: TGTGCCAGCAGCCCAGAGGCGGCTCTGCGGCCCCAGCATTTT. Variable domain in full (rest from reference TRBV7-4 and TRBJ1-5): GAGVSQSPRYKVAKRGRDVALRCDSISGHVTLYWYRQTLGQGSEVLTYSQSDAQRDKSGRPSGRFSAERPERSVSTLKIQRTEQGDSAVYLCASSPEAALRPQHFGDGTRLSIL.

The J gene is TRBJ1-2, the V gene TRBV11-2, with a tentative D call TRBD1 (6 bases). The V gene lost 1 base and the J gene lost 8 bases, with 11 bases spanning the gap. This CDR3 has 13 residues. Germline CDR1 and CDR2: SGHAT and FQNNGV. CDR3 residues: CASSLAQQGGYTF. CDR3 in DNA: TGTGCCAGCAGCTTAGCACAACAGGGCGGCTACACCTTC.

The rearrangement joins TRBV13 to TRBJ2-1, with TRBD2 as a possible D gene (7 bases). The CDR3 sequence is 15 residues long. CDR1 is PRHDT and CDR2 is FYEKMQ in the germline V gene (reference sequence). V was shortened by 6 bases and J by 10 bases, with 22 bases between the two germline ends. The DNA for the CDR3 is TGTGCCAGCAGTTATACCCTGGGGGGGGCGGGGGAGCAGTTCTTC. The encoded protein is CASSYTLGGAGEQFF.

V is TRBV18 and J is TRBJ1-5; 10 positions match TRBD1. The ends lost 1 base at V and 0 bases at J; junction bases unmatched: 6. This CDR3 spans 18 amino acids. CDR1 and CDR2 from the germline V gene are KGHSH and LQKENI. The CDR3 loop reads CASSPLRDRGYSNQPQHF. CDR3 in DNA: TGTGCCAGCTCACCACTTCGGGACAGGGGATATAGCAATCAGCCCCAGCATTTT.

Here the CDR3 reads CASSQGTTIFKYF. The CDR3 DNA is TGTGCCAGCAGCCAGGGGACCACGATTTTCAAGTACTTC. J is TRBJ2-7 and V is TRBV13; the D gene is possibly TRBD1 (6 bases). CDR1 is PRHDT, CDR2 FYEKMQ, per germline (reference sequence). This CDR3 has 13 residues. Trimming removed 5 bases at V and 11 bases at J, with 19 bases between.

V and J are TRBV2 and TRBJ1-1; 7 nucleotides line up with TRBD1. The CDR3 contains 15 residues. With 5 bases clipped from V and 4 bases from J, the junction kept 10 bases outside the gene matches. From germline, CDR1 is SNHLY and CDR2 FYNNEI. DNA for the CDR3: TGTGCCAGCAGTCTACAGGGGCGGGGGGGCACTGAAGCTTTCTTT. Protein product: CASSLQGRGGTEAFF.

The gene calls are TRBV6-1 and TRBJ2-1, with 13 bases fitting TRBD2. This CDR3 has 14 amino acids. With 8 bases clipped from V and 5 bases from J, the junction kept 3 bases outside the gene matches. Looked up from germline, CDR1 is MNHNS and CDR2 is SASEGT. This CDR3 reads CASWGTSGNNEQFF. Written as DNA, the CDR3 is TGTGCCAGCTGGGGGACTAGCGGGAACAATGAGCAGTTCTTC.

J is TRBJ2-7 and V is TRBV5-6; D unresolved. This CDR3 is 13 amino acids long. V lost 4 bases to trimming and J lost 0 bases, with 8 bases between them. Germline CDR1 is SGHDT and CDR2 is YYEEEE. CDR3 protein: CASSPDSSYEQYF. CDR3 sequence (DNA): TGTGCCAGCAGCCCTGACTCCTCCTACGAGCAGTACTTC.

The rearrangement uses TRBV28 and TRBJ1-4; 9 positions agree with TRBD1. The V gene's germline CDR1 is MDHEN and CDR2 SYDVKM. This CDR3 region has 16 residues. V was clipped by 1 base and J by 3 bases; unmatched bases: 3. CDR3 nucleotides: TGTGCCAGCAGTTTATTGGGGACAGGGTCTAATGAAAAACTGTTTTTT. Translation: CASSLLGTGSNEKLFF.

The rearrangement joins TRBV5-6 to TRBJ1-5; 9 bases align to TRBD1. Germline V CDR1 and CDR2: SGHDT, YYEEEE. J was trimmed by 5 bases and V by 0 bases; bases with no gene match: 3. This CDR3 is 15 amino acids long. The CDR3 nucleotides are TGTGCCAGCAGCTTGGCGGGACAGGGAGATCAGCCCCAGCATTTT. Translation gives CASSLAGQGDQPQHF.

The chain couples TRBV5-6 to TRBJ1-1; D is unclear. CDR3 length: 12 residues. Germline values: CDR1 SGHDT, CDR2 YYEEEE. Trimming stripped 4 bases from V and 4 bases from J, with 8 bases between. The CDR3 protein is CASSHLGTEAFF. CDR3 DNA: TGTGCCAGCAGCCACCTAGGCACTGAAGCTTTCTTT.

The V call is TRBV25-1, the J call TRBJ2-7, with 9 bases aligning to TRBD2. CDR3 length: 15 amino acids. The V and J ends lost 3 bases and 13 bases, in that order; junction bases with no gene match: 16. Germline CDR1 MGHDK, CDR2 SYGVNS. The CDR3 DNA reads as TGTGCCAGCAGTGACCCTCGGAACCCTAGCGGGGTAATCTACTTC. Translating it yields CASSDPRNPSGVIYF.

This clone was detected once. CDR3 in DNA: TGTGCCAGCAGCCCCAGGGGGGCGAACACTGAAGCTTTCTTT. Translation: CASSPRGANTEAFF. The gene calls are TRBV7-9 and TRBJ1-1; 7 bases are shared with TRBD1. Germline V gene sequence: CDR1 SEHNR, CDR2 FQNEAQ (reference sequence). After removal of 5 bases from V and 1 base from J, the junction contained 4 bases not matched to a gene. CDR3 length equals 14 residues.

This chain connects TRBV2 to TRBJ1-2; 7 bases align to TRBD1. Per germline, CDR1 SNHLY and CDR2 FYNNEI. The CDR3 consists of 13 residues. The ends lost 9 bases at V and 8 bases at J; junction bases unmatched: 12. The DNA for the CDR3 is TGTGCCAGTAAACCGGACAGGTCGAGGGGCTACACCTTC. Protein sequence: CASKPDRSRGYTF.

This clone was counted only a few times. V and J are TRBV10-1 and TRBJ2-7, with D perhaps matching TRBD2 (5 bases). The CDR3 covers 13 residues. The germline V and J ends were trimmed by 3 bases and 5 bases, with 11 bases remaining between them. Germline loops: CDR1 WNHNN, CDR2 SYGVQD (reference sequence). The CDR3 sequence: CASSDLTRNEQYF. The CDR3 region has the DNA TGCGCCAGCAGTGACCTTACTAGAAACGAGCAGTACTTC.